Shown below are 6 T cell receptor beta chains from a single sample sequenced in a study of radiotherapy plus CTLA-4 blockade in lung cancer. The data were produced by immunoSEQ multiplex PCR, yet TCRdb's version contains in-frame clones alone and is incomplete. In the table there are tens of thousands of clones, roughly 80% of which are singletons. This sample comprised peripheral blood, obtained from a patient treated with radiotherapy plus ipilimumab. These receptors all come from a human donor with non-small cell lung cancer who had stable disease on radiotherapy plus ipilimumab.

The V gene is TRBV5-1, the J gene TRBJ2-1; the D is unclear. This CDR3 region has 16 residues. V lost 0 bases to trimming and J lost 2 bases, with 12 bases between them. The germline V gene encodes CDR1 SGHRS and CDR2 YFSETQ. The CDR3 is CASSLVTVHTYNEQFF. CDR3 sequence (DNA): TGCGCCAGCAGCTTGGTAACAGTTCACACCTACAATGAGCAGTTCTTC.

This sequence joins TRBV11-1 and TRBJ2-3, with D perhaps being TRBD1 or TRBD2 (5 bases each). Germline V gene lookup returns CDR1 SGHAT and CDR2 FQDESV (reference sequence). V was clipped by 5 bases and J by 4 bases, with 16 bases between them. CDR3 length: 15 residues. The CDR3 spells CASSRWDVISDTQYF. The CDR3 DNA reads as TGTGCCAGCAGCCGTTGGGACGTTATATCAGATACGCAGTATTTT.

The DNA for the CDR3 is TGTGCCACTCTCCCGATGAGGTCAGGGTGGAACACCATATATTTT. Its protein product is CATLPMRSGWNTIYF. The chain joins TRBV6-1 to TRBJ1-3, with TRBD1 as a possible D gene (5 bases). Germline CDR1 reads MNHNS; CDR2 reads SASEGT. There are 15 residues in the CDR3. V lost 10 bases, J lost 7 bases, and 23 bases lay in between.

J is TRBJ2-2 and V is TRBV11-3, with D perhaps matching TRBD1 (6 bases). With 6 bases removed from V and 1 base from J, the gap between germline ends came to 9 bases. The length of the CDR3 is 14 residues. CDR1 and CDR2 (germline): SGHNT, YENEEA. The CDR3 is CASSPGQNTGELFF. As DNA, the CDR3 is TGTGCCAGCAGTCCGGGACAGAACACCGGGGAGCTGTTTTTT.

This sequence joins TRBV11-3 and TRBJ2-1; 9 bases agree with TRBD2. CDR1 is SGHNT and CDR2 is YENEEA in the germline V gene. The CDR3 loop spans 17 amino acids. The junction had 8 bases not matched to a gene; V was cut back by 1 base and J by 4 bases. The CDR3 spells CASSLGGAGGVYNEQFF. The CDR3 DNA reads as TGTGCCAGCAGCTTAGGGGGAGCGGGAGGAGTTTACAATGAGCAGTTCTTC.

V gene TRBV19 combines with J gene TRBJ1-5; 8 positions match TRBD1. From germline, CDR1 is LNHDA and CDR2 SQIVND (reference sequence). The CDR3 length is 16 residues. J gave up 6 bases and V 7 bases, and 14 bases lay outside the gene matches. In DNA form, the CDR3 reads TGTGCCAGTAACTCATTCCACCTACAGGGGGGTCAGCCCCAGCATTTT. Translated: CASNSFHLQGGQPQHF.